The text below deals with one TCR beta chain. The antigen is undetermined. The treatment was: oral pan-JAK inhibitor, 5-10 mg twice daily. Trimming cost V 1 base and J 6 bases; bases outside gene matches: 15. Germline assignment: CDR1 SQVTM and CDR2 ANQGSEA. This CDR3 is built from 17 residues. cDNA reverse transcribed from extracted RNA served as the sequencing template. Here immunoSEQ multiplex PCR was the method, and the copy in TCRdb shows in-frame clones only, minus some. The sample carries about 290,000 clones, 58% recorded once. This entry is derived from a study of CD8+ T cells in alopecia areata. Study results and limitations: Because one nonresponder was included, the link of baseline CD8+ expansion to response is considered uncertain.

The sequencing used CD4+ T cells sorted from blood, collected at week 24, from a patient treated with tofacitinib. This receptor was obtained from a human donor with alopecia areata. The chain joins TRBV29-1 to TRBJ2-3; TRBD2 matches 8 bases. In nucleotides, the CDR3 is TGCAGCGTTGAAGTCCGAGGGCATAGCGGGGTATGGGATACGCAGTATTTT. It encodes CSVEVRGHSGVWDTQYF.